This T cell receptor beta chain was obtained from a study of beta chain features in type 1 diabetes. General study results and limits: Within the patient group, naive, central memory and Treg TCRB repertoires appeared more similar to each other than within healthy donors. Among patients with Type 1 diabetes, TCRB CDR3s were moderately but significantly shorter in every one of the four CD4+ subsets.

CDR1 is MDHEN, CDR2 SYDVKM, per germline. The CDR3 is 12 amino acids. Trimming took off 8 bases at V and 4 bases at J, with 12 bases between the two ends. This clone was seen only a few times. Its antigen remains unidentified. Of the isolated RNA, all was reverse transcribed, and so the sequenced material was expressed TCRB transcripts. Produced via immunoSEQ multiplex PCR; TCRdb's table is partial and in-frame only. The repertoire holds a few hundred thousand clones, with roughly 12% as singletons. The chain couples TRBV28 to TRBJ2-7; D is possibly TRBD1 (6 bases). Sequencing used naive CD4+ T cells from blood. This clonotype was sampled from a woman aged 18-30 years with type 1 diabetes. CDR3 bases: TGTGCCAGCGGGCAGGGGCCGTACGAGCAGTACTTC. This translates into CASGQGPYEQYF.